These T cell receptor beta chains were read from a single sample in a study of cytomegalovirus exposure and HLA in healthy donors. TCRdb keeps only in-frame clones here, not all; method: immunoSEQ multiplex PCR. This sample has roughly 200,000 clones, with 80% found just once. The specimen sequenced was PBMCs. The receptors originated from a man aged 35 to 55 in good health and CMV-seronegative. CDR3s include the opening cysteine and the closing phenylalanine or tryptophan. D genes are given only for firm matches. Rows give clone size only sometimes, using once, few, many, or a class for an expanded clone.

clone_size	d_call	j_call	cdr3_length	v_call	cdr3_aa	cdr3_nt
NA	TRBD1	TRBJ1-1	13	TRBV27	CASSFRQGSEAFF	TGTGCCAGCAGTTTCAGACAGGGTTCTGAAGCTTTCTTT
NA	NA	TRBJ1-6	14	TRBV6-5	CASSSTSYNSPLHF	TGTGCCAGCAGTTCGACAAGTTATAATTCACCCCTCCACTTT
few	NA	TRBJ1-1	11	TRBV7-9	CSSSLVIEAFF	TGTTCCAGCAGCTTAGTAATTGAAGCTTTCTTT
NA	NA	TRBJ1-5	14	TRBV19	CASSIAGVDQPQHF	TGTGCCAGTAGTATTGCAGGGGTAGATCAGCCCCAGCATTTT
few	NA	TRBJ1-2	15	TRBV30	CAWSVRMESDYGYTF	TGTGCCTGGAGTGTAAGAATGGAGTCGGACTATGGCTACACCTTC
NA	NA	TRBJ2-7	14	TRBV6-6	CASSYSKWRGEQYF	TGTGCCAGCAGTTACTCGAAGTGGAGGGGCGAGCAGTACTTC
NA	NA	TRBJ2-5	11	TRBV11-3	CASKGGETQYF	TGTGCCAGCAAAGGCGGAGAGACCCAGTACTTC
NA	TRBD2	TRBJ2-7	15	TRBV6-5	CASSYSSGRSYEQYF	TGTGCCAGCAGTTACTCTAGCGGGAGAAGTTACGAGCAGTACTTC
NA	TRBD2	TRBJ2-7	15	TRBV6-1	CASSALAGDGYEQYF	TGTGCCAGCAGTGCCCTAGCGGGAGACGGCTACGAGCAGTACTTC
NA	NA	TRBJ1-2	13	TRBV5-6	CASSLTGQAGYTF	TGTGCCAGCAGCTTGACTGGCCAGGCTGGCTACACCTTC